The clone carrying this TCR beta chain showed up many times. Alongside a J-beta primer mix, a sample-barcoded 5' primer served in a second PCR lasting about 7 to 12 cycles. One entry per CDR3 protein results from TCRdb running MiXCR on the 5' RACE reads. The data hold about 930,000 distinct CDR3 sequences, with around 29% observed a single time. The sample comes from a study of blood T cells in healthy people across ages. This CDR3 region has 14 residues. Trimming shortened V by 0 bases and J by 5 bases, and 11 bases separated the two germline ends. Germline V gene sequence: CDR1 MNHEY, CDR2 SVGEGT. Every donor provided roughly 10 milliliters of peripheral blood. These data were also reused for a study on T cells of mothers and their children.

This sequence originates from a woman between 40 and 55 years old in good health. V gene TRBV6-2 or TRBV6-3 combines with J gene TRBJ2-7, with D unclear. The sequencing sample was made of blood. The CDR3 DNA is TGTGCCAGCAGTTACTCGGATTATAGCAACGAGCAGTACTTC. Translation: CASSYSDYSNEQYF.